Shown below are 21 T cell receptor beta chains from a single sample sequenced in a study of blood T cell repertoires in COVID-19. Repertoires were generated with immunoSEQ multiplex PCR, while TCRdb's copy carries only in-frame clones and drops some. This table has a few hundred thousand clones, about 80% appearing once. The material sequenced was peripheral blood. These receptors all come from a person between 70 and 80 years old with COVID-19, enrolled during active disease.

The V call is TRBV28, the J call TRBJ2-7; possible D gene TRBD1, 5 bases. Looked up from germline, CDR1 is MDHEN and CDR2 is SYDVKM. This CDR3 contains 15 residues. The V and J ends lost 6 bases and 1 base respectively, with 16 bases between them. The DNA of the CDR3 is TGTGCCAGCAGGTCGACAGCAGTAGTTTCCTACGAGCAGTACTTC. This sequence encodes CASRSTAVVSYEQYF.

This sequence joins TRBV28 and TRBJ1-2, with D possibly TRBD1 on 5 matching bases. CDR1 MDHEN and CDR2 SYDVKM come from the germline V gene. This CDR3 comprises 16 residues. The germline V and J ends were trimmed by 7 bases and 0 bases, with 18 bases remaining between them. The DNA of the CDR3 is TGTGCCAGCATTCTGTCCGGGGGGGGAACTAACTATGGCTACACCTTC. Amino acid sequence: CASILSGGGTNYGYTF.

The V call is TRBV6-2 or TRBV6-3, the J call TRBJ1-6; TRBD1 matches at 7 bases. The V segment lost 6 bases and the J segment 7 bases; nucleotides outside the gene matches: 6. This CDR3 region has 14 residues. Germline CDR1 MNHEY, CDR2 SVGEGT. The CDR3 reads CASSLRDRNSPLHF. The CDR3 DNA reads TGTGCCAGCAGCCTCCGGGACAGAAATTCACCCCTCCACTTT.

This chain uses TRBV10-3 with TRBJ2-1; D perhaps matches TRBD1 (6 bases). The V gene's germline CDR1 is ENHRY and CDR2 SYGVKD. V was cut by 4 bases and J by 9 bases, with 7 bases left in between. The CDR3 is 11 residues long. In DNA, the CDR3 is TGTGCCATCAGTGGGGGGCTTGAGCAGTTCTTC. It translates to CAISGGLEQFF.

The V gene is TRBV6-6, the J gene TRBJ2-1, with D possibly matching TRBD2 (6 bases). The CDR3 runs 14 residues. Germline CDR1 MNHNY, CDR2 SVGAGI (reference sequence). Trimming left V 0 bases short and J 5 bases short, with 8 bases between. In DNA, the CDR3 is TGTGCCAGCAGTTACTCGGGGGGAAACAATGAGCAGTTCTTC. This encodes CASSYSGGNNEQFF.

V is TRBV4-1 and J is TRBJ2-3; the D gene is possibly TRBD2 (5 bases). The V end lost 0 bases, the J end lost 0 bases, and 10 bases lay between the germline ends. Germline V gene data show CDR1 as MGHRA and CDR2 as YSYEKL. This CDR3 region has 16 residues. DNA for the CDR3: TGCGCCAGCAGCCAAGATCAGCGGATTAGCACAGATACGCAGTATTTT. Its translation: CASSQDQRISTDTQYF.

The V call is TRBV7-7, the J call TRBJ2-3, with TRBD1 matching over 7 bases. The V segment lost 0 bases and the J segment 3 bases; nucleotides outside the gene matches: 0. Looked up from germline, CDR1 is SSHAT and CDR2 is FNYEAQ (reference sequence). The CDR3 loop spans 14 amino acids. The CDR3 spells CASSLAGQTDTQYF. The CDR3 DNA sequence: TGTGCCAGCAGCTTAGCGGGACAGACAGATACGCAGTATTTT.

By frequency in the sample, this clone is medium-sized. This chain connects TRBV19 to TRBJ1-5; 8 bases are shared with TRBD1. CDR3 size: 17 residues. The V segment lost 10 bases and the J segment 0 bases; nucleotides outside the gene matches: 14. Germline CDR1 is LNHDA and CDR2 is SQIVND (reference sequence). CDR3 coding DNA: TGTGCCACAAAAAACAGACAGGGGAACTATAGCAATCAGCCCCAGCATTTT. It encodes CATKNRQGNYSNQPQHF.

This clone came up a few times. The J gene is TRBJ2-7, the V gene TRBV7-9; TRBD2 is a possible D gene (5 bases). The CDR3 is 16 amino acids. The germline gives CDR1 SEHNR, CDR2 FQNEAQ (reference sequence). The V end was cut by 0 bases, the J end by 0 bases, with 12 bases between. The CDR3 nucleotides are TGTGCCAGCAGCTTAGCGACGAGCGGAGGCTCCTACGAGCAGTACTTC. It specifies CASSLATSGGSYEQYF.

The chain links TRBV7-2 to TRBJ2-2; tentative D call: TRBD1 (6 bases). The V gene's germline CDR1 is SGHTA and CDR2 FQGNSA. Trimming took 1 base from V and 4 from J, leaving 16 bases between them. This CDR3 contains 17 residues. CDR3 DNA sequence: TGTGCCAGCAGCTTAGGGCGAGGGGGACATTTCACCGGGGAGCTGTTTTTT. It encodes CASSLGRGGHFTGELFF.

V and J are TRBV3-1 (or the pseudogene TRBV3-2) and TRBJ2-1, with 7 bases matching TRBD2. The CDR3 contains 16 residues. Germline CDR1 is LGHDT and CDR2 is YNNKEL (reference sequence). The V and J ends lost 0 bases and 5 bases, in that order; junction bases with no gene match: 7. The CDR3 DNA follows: TGTGCCAGCAGCCAAGATTGGCTAGCGGTAAACAATGAGCAGTTCTTC. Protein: CASSQDWLAVNNEQFF.

The CDR3 here is CASSFTRVGAGYGYTF. The CDR3 DNA reads TGTGCCAGCAGCTTCACCCGTGTGGGGGCGGGCTATGGCTACACCTTC. This chain joins TRBV11-2 and TRBJ1-2, with a possible D match to TRBD1 (6 bases). Between the trimmed V and J ends, which lost 3 bases and 4 bases, there was a span of 18 bases. Germline V CDR1 and CDR2: SGHAT, FQNNGV. CDR3 length: 16 amino acids.

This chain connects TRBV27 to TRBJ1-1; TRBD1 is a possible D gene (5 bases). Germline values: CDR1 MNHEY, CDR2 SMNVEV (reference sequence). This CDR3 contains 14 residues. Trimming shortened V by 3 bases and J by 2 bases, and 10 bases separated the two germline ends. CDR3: CASSFQGLNTEAFF. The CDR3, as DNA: TGTGCCAGCAGTTTTCAGGGTCTAAACACTGAAGCTTTCTTT.

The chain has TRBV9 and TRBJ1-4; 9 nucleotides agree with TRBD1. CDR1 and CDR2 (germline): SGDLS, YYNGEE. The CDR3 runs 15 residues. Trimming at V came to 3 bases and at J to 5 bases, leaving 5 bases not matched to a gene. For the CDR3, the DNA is TGTGCCAGCAGCGCAATTACAGGGGGCAATGAAAAACTGTTTTTT. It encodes CASSAITGGNEKLFF.

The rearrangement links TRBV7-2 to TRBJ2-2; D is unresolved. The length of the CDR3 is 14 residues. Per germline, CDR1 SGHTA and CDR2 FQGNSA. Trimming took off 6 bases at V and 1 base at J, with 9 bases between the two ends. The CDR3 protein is CASRFKQNTGELFF. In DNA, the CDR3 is TGTGCCAGCAGATTCAAACAGAACACCGGGGAGCTGTTTTTT.

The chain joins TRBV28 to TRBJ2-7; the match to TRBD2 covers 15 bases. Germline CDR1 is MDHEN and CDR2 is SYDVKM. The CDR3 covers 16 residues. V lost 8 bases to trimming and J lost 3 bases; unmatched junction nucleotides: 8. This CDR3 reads CASRGLAGGRGYEQYF. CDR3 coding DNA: TGTGCCAGCCGGGGACTAGCGGGGGGCAGAGGCTACGAGCAGTACTTC.

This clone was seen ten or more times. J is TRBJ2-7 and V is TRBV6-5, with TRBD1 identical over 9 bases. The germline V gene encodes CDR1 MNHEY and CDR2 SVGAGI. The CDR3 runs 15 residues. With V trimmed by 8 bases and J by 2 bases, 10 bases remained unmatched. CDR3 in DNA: TGTGCCAGCGGGTCCCTGGACAGGGGACCCTACGAGCAGTACTTC. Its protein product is CASGSLDRGPYEQYF.

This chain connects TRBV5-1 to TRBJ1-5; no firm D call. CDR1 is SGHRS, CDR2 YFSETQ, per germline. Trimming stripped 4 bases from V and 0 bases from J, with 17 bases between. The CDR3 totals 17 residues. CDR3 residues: CASSPTRFDNSNQPQHF. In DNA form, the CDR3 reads TGCGCCAGCAGCCCCACACGGTTTGACAATAGCAATCAGCCCCAGCATTTT.

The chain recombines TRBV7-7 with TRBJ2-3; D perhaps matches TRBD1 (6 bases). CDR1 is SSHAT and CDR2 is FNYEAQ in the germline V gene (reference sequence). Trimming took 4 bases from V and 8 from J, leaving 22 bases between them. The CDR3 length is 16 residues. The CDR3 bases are TGTGCCAGCAGCTCCGGGACATTTCGGGGCGGTGGTACGCAGTATTTT. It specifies CASSSGTFRGGGTQYF.

In DNA, the CDR3 is TGCAGCGTTGAAAGGGGGCTGCCCTCTGGGGCCAACGTCCTGACTTTC. This gives the protein CSVERGLPSGANVLTF. The chain is built from TRBV29-1 and TRBJ2-6, with 7 bases lining up with TRBD1. V lost 2 bases to trimming and J lost 0 bases; unmatched junction nucleotides: 4. The CDR3 totals 16 residues. The V gene's germline CDR1 is SQVTM and CDR2 ANQGSEA.

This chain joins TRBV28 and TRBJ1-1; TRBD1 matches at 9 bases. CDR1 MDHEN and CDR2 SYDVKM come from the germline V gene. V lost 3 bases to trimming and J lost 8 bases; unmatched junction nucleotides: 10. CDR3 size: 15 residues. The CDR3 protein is CASSFVTGGNGEAFF. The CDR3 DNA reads TGTGCCAGCAGTTTCGTGACAGGGGGAAACGGGGAAGCTTTCTTT.